This TCR beta chain came from a study of cytotoxic CD8 clonotypes in ibrutinib-treated CLL. Germline V CDR1 and CDR2: SGDLS, YYNGEE. Deletions cut 4 bases from V and 4 bases from J, with 14 bases between. CDR3 length: 15 amino acids. Sequencing was performed with immunoSEQ multiplex PCR; in TCRdb, only in-frame clones are kept and a portion is missing. The table records around 77,000 clones, 80% of them present only once. The sequenced sample was PBMCs, obtained at disease progression, from a patient treated with ibrutinib. V and J are TRBV9 and TRBJ1-4; D might be TRBD1 (5 bases). The TCR comes from a human donor with chronic lymphocytic leukemia. Here the CDR3 reads CASSSGTGINEKLFF. In DNA, the CDR3 is TGTGCCAGCAGCTCCGGGACGGGAATTAATGAAAAACTGTTTTTT.